A single sample gave rise to the 8 T cell receptor beta chains below, sequenced in a study of shared clonotypes between healthy human individuals. Assay: immunoSEQ multiplex PCR; the TCRdb copy retains only in-frame clones and omits some. The sample carries roughly 2,000,000 clones, less than 95% recorded once. Naive CD8 isolation took CD45RO-negative cells positively selected for CCR7 and excluded terminally differentiated effector memory CD45RA+ cells. Sequencing used naive CD8+ T cells sorted from blood. These receptors were collected from a man younger than 35 in good health.

The chain recombines TRBV27 with TRBJ2-1; D call uncertain. CDR1 is MNHEY and CDR2 is SMNVEV in the germline V gene (reference sequence). CDR3 length: 13 amino acids. Trimming removed 3 bases at V and 9 bases at J, with 12 bases between. The CDR3 sequence is CASSFALRVEQFF. The CDR3 nucleotides are TGTGCCAGCAGTTTTGCCCTACGGGTTGAGCAGTTCTTC.

V usage is TRBV11-2 and J usage is TRBJ2-7; D tentatively fits TRBD1 or TRBD2 (5 bases each). The CDR3 totals 16 residues. CDR1 is SGHAT and CDR2 is FQNNGV in the germline V gene. V gave up 0 bases and J gave up 0 bases, with 12 bases separating them. The CDR3 DNA reads TGTGCCAGCAGCTTAGATCTAGGGACCGACTCCTACGAGCAGTACTTC. Protein: CASSLDLGTDSYEQYF.

V usage is TRBV5-1 and J usage is TRBJ1-1; TRBD1 matches 7 bases. Germline CDR1 is SGHRS and CDR2 is YFSETQ. CDR3 length: 15 residues. J gave up 6 bases and V 0 bases, and 8 bases lay outside the gene matches. The CDR3, as DNA: TGCGCCAGCAGCTTGGAACGGAACAGGGGCCCTGAAGCTTTCTTT. It codes for CASSLERNRGPEAFF.

The rearrangement links TRBV6-5 to TRBJ2-1; D uncertain. The CDR3 extends over 13 amino acids. Between the trimmed V and J ends, which lost 4 bases and 3 bases, there was a span of 7 bases. Germline loops: CDR1 MNHEY, CDR2 SVGAGI. CDR3 nucleotide sequence: TGTGCCAGCAGTTTAGGTTTCTACAATGAGCAGTTCTTC. Protein: CASSLGFYNEQFF.

With regard to this clone: The junction departs from the called germline gene at one end, perhaps through a read error. The rearrangement joins TRBV7-6 to TRBJ2-5; D is unresolved. The length of the CDR3 is 14 residues. In germline, CDR1 is SGHVS, CDR2 FNYEAQ. The CDR3 bases are TGTGCCAGCAGCCCAGACACACCGCCAGAGGCCCAGTACTTC. Residues: CASSPDTPPEAQYF.

This clone has just a few counts. This specimen includes other DNA sequences encoding the same CDR3. The chain couples TRBV5-1 to TRBJ2-7; possible D gene TRBD1, 5 bases. CDR3 size: 15 residues. CDR1 and CDR2 (germline): SGHRS, YFSETQ. V gave up 0 bases and J gave up 0 bases, with 10 bases separating them. The CDR3 spells CASSLGQGLSYEQYF. The CDR3 region has the DNA TGCGCCAGCAGCTTGGGGCAGGGCCTCTCCTACGAGCAGTACTTC.

The chain couples TRBV19 to TRBJ1-1; D is uncertain. This CDR3 has 13 residues. V dropped 7 bases and J dropped 1 base, with 10 bases sitting between them. Germline CDR1 LNHDA, CDR2 SQIVND (reference sequence). The CDR3 DNA sequence: TGTGCCAGTACGGGTGAGGGGAACACTGAAGCTTTCTTT. Its translation is CASTGEGNTEAFF.

As for this clone: This sample includes further DNA sequences coding for the same CDR3. The chain couples TRBV27 to TRBJ2-7; D uncertain. CDR1 is MNHEY, CDR2 SMNVEV, per germline (reference sequence). This CDR3 is 13 amino acids long. V lost 0 bases and J lost 3, with 6 bases in between. CDR3 loop: CASSLSAHYEQYF. CDR3 coding DNA: TGTGCCAGCAGTTTATCTGCCCACTACGAGCAGTACTTC.